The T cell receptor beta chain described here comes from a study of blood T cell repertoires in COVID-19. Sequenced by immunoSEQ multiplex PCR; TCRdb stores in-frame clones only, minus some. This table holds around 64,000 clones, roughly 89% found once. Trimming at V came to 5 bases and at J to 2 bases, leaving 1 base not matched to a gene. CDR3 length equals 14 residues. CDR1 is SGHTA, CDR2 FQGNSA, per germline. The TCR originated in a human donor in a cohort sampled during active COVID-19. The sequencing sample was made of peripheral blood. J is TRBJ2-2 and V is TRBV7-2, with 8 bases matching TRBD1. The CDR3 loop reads CASSPGGNTGELFF. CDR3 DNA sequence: TGTGCCAGCAGCCCAGGGGGCAACACCGGGGAGCTGTTTTTT.